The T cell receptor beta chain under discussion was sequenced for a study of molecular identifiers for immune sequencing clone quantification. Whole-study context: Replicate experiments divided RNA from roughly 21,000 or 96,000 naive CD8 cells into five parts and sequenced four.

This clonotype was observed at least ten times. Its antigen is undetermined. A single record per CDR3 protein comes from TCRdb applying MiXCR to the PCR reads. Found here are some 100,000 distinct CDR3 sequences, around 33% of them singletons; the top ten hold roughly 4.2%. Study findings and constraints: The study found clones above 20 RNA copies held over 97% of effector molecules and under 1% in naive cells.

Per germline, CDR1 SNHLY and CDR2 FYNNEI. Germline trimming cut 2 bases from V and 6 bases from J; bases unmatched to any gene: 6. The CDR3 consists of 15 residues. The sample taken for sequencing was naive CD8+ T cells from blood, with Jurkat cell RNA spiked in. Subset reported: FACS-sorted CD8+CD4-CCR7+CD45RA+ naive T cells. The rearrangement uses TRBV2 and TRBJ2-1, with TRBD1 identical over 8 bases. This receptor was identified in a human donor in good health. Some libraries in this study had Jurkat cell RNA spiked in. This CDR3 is CASSELGQVINEQFF. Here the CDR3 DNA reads TGTGCCAGCAGTGAACTGGGACAGGTGATCAATGAGCAGTTCTTC.